This T cell receptor beta chain was obtained from a study of T cell responses to AZD1222 COVID-19 vaccine. The overall study: Analyses pooled second doses at about 4 or about 12 weeks.

TCRdb's table, derived via immunoSEQ multiplex PCR, lists solely in-frame clones and lacks some. Here the sample spans 85,000 to 90,000 clones, over 85% being singletons. Trimming left V 5 bases short and J 5 bases short, with 18 bases between. Germline CDR1 is LNHDA and CDR2 is SQIVND (reference sequence). The length of the CDR3 is 15 residues. Whole-study results and caveats: The repertoires were collected only after the peak T cell response. CD4 TCRs covered the whole spike, strongest at regions 160-218 and 743-854. The reported proportion of spike-specific TCRs targeting unmutated variant regions was nearly half.

This clone is medium-sized. Its antigen is as yet unknown. The receptor was isolated from an adult in good health. This material consisted of peripheral blood, taken on day 0 of AZD1222 vaccination. The rearrangement joins TRBV19 to TRBJ1-1; weak D call: TRBD1 (6 bases). CDR3 coding DNA: TGTGCCAGTAGTCCGCCGGGACACGCGGAGACTGAAGCTTTCTTT. It is translated as CASSPPGHAETEAFF.